Below, 32 T cell receptor beta chains from the same sample are listed, as sequenced in a study of regulatory T cells in long-lasting Graves disease. Time point specified: persistent/refractory GD, antithyroid drugs over 5 years with positive TRAb. The TCR library was prepared using RNA isolated from PBMCs. CDR3 regions were amplified by Arm-PCR using iRepertoire HTBI primers to build TCR beta libraries. A single record per CDR3 protein comes from TCRdb applying MiXCR to the multiplex PCR reads. The profile covers 350,000 to 500,000 distinct CDR3 sequences, with over 20% appearing a single time and 13% to 15% taken by the ten largest. The material sequenced was peripheral blood mononuclear cells (PBMCs), taken when the disease was refractory, from a patient treated with antithyroid drugs. The receptors were sampled from a female donor with Graves disease.

There are many counts of this clonotype. In nucleotides, the CDR3 is TGTGCCAGCAGCCTAGCGGGAGGAATCCACGAGCAGTACTTC. Its translation is CASSLAGGIHEQYF. The gene calls are TRBV27 and TRBJ2-7; 11 nucleotides agree with TRBD2. Trimming removed 6 bases from V and 5 bases from J; junction bases left unmatched: 6. The CDR3 runs to 14 residues. Germline V gives CDR1 MNHEY, CDR2 SMNVEV (reference sequence).

In its sample, this clonotype was seen many times. This chain uses TRBV12-3 or TRBV12-4 with TRBJ2-7, with D uncertain. V was shortened by 3 bases and J by 5 bases, with 8 bases between the two germline ends. This CDR3 is 12 amino acids long. The CDR3 DNA reads TGTGCCAGCAGTTTTATGGGGAACGAGCAGTACTTC. This encodes CASSFMGNEQYF.

The J gene is TRBJ1-4, the V gene TRBV12-3 or TRBV12-4; a weak D match, TRBD1 (6 bases). The CDR3 runs to 12 residues. V was shortened by 6 bases and J by 10 bases, with 12 bases between the two germline ends. CDR3: CASSLDRSKLFF. The DNA for the CDR3 is TGTGCCAGCAGCCTTGACAGGTCAAAACTGTTTTTT.

This chain uses TRBV7-2 with TRBJ2-7; 8 bases line up with TRBD2. Germline CDR1 reads SGHTA; CDR2 reads FQGNSA. This CDR3 is built from 14 residues. J lost 4 bases, V lost 5 bases, and 7 bases had no gene match. For the CDR3, the DNA is TGTGCCAGCAGCCGGTGGGCGGGAGGATACGAGCAGTACTTC. This translates into CASSRWAGGYEQYF.

The J gene is TRBJ2-3, the V gene TRBV28, with 11 positions matching TRBD2. The trim removed 3 bases at V and 0 bases at J, leaving 5 bases unmatched. CDR3 length: 17 amino acids. CDR1 and CDR2 from the germline V gene are MDHEN and SYDVKM. The CDR3 nucleotides read TGTGCCAGCAGTTTCCTAGCGGGAGGTTTAAGCACAGATACGCAGTATTTT. It encodes CASSFLAGGLSTDTQYF. Complete variable domain (other parts from reference TRBV28 and TRBJ2-3): DVKVTQSSRYLVKRTGEKVFLECVQDMDHENMFWYRQDPGLGLRLIYFSYDVKMKEKGDIPEGYSVSREKKERFSLILESASTNQTSMYLCASSFLAGGLSTDTQYFGPGTRLTVL.

This clonotype has just a few counts. The J gene is TRBJ1-5, the V gene TRBV18, with TRBD1 as a possible D gene (5 bases). The CDR3 contains 14 residues. The germline gives CDR1 KGHSH, CDR2 LQKENI. V shed 2 bases and J shed 6 bases, with 11 bases lying between them. CDR3 nucleotide sequence: TGTGCCAGCTCACCAGGGGCGAGCGGTCAGCCCCAGCATTTT. This translates into CASSPGASGQPQHF.

The chain joins TRBV19 to TRBJ1-3; D may be TRBD1 (5 bases). Germline V gene lookup returns CDR1 LNHDA and CDR2 SQIVND (reference sequence). The CDR3 contains 15 residues. The V end was cut by 5 bases, the J end by 2 bases, with 13 bases between. The CDR3 reads CASSPSTEPGNTIYF. The CDR3 DNA follows: TGTGCCAGTAGTCCTTCGACAGAACCTGGAAACACCATATATTTT.

The rearrangement joins TRBV27 to TRBJ1-4, with D hard to call. Deletions cut 8 bases from V and 3 bases from J, with 19 bases between. Germline-derived CDR1 and CDR2 are MNHEY and SMNVEV (reference sequence). This CDR3 is 16 amino acids long. The CDR3 spells CASASNWEEANEKLFF. CDR3 bases: TGTGCCAGCGCCTCAAACTGGGAGGAGGCTAATGAAAAACTGTTTTTT. The full variable domain, its missing parts supplied by reference TRBV27 and TRBJ1-4, is EAQVTQNPRYLITVTGKKLTVTCSQNMNHEYMSWYRQDPGLGLRQIYYSMNVEVTDKGDVPEGYKVSRKEKRNFPLILESPSPNQTSLYFCASASNWEEANEKLFFGSGTQLSVL.

This clonotype was seen only a few times. V and J are TRBV20-1 and TRBJ2-7, with D perhaps assigned TRBD1 or TRBD2 (7 bases each). The length of the CDR3 is 14 residues. Germline lookup yields CDR1 DFQATT and CDR2 SNEGSKA (reference sequence). Trimming cost V 6 bases and J 0 bases, with 15 bases left between them. This CDR3 is CSARAGGDSYEQYF. CDR3 DNA: TGCAGTGCCCGGGCAGGGGGGGACTCCTACGAGCAGTACTTC.

This clonotype was seen repeatedly, ten times or more. The V call is TRBV27, the J call TRBJ1-6, with 7 bases that match TRBD1. From germline, CDR1 is MNHEY and CDR2 SMNVEV (reference sequence). The CDR3 consists of 15 residues. Trimming at V came to 6 bases and at J to 6 bases, leaving 8 bases not matched to a gene. The DNA of the CDR3 is TGTGCCAGCAGATTTAGACAGGGTGCTAATTCACCCCTCCACTTT. As protein: CASRFRQGANSPLHF.

This clonotype was detected ten times or more. The chain uses TRBV12-3 or TRBV12-4 and TRBJ2-2, with unresolved D. The ends were cut back, 8 bases at V and 1 base at J, with 14 bases in the middle. The CDR3 is 15 amino acids. The CDR3: CASYLRHRNTGELFF. Here the CDR3 DNA reads TGTGCCAGCTACCTTAGACACCGGAACACCGGGGAGCTGTTTTTT.

This clonotype came up many times. The genes are TRBV28 and TRBJ2-5; a possible D gene is TRBD1 (6 bases). Trimming removed 3 bases at V and 2 bases at J, with 13 bases between. Germline V gene data show CDR1 as MDHEN and CDR2 as SYDVKM. The CDR3 is 15 residues long. The CDR3 nucleotides are TGTGCCAGCAGTTTTGCAGGGGTCAAACAAGAGACCCAGTACTTC. Its translation: CASSFAGVKQETQYF.

This clonotype has ten or more counts. The chain recombines TRBV6-9 with TRBJ2-2, with 7 bases identical to TRBD1. Germline CDR1 is MNHGY and CDR2 is SVAAGI. The CDR3 is made up of 14 amino acids. J lost 5 bases, V lost 3 bases, and 3 bases had no gene match. The CDR3 bases are TGTGCCAGCAGTTACGACAGGGTTACCGGGGAGCTGTTTTTT. This translates into CASSYDRVTGELFF.

This clonotype was counted a few times. The chain is built from TRBV5-1 and TRBJ1-4; TRBD1 aligns across 8 bases. Germline lookup yields CDR1 SGHRS and CDR2 YFSETQ. The length of the CDR3 is 16 residues. V lost 0 bases, J lost 8 bases, and 9 bases stayed unmatched. The CDR3 DNA follows: TGCGCCAGCAGCTTGGAGTATCCAGGGGGCAAGGAAAAACTGTTTTTT. Its protein product is CASSLEYPGGKEKLFF.

Ten or more counts support this clonotype. This chain connects TRBV3-1 to TRBJ1-2; D gene unclear. Trimming left V 0 bases short and J 3 bases short, with 11 bases between. The CDR3 sequence is 15 residues long. Germline CDR1 is LGHDT and CDR2 is YNNKEL (reference sequence). CDR3 loop: CASSQDYQADYGYTF. CDR3 in DNA: TGTGCCAGCAGCCAAGACTACCAGGCGGACTATGGCTACACCTTC.

This clonotype was counted many times. The chain recombines TRBV12-3 or TRBV12-4 with TRBJ2-5; 10 bases are a match to TRBD2. V trimming: 3 bases; J trimming: 5 bases; junction bases outside the gene matches: 9. The CDR3 spans 16 residues. The CDR3 is CASSLSSGSLGETQYF. The CDR3 DNA sequence: TGTGCCAGCAGTTTGTCTAGCGGGAGCCTTGGGGAGACCCAGTACTTC.

This clonotype was recorded at least ten times. The chain joins TRBV6-1 to TRBJ2-7, with D uncertain. The CDR3 is made up of 14 amino acids. The ends were cut back, 1 base at V and 2 bases at J, with 9 bases in the middle. Germline V gene data show CDR1 as MNHNS and CDR2 as SASEGT. CDR3 sequence (DNA): TGTGCCAGCAGTGAAGGAAGGGCCACCTACGAGCAGTACTTC. Encoded protein: CASSEGRATYEQYF.

Comment on this clonotype: It may be a read error: a sequence one base away is much more abundant. The chain links TRBV28 to TRBJ1-3; 8 nucleotides line up with TRBD1. The germline V gene has CDR1 MDHEN and CDR2 SYDVKM. CDR3 size: 15 residues. This CDR3 is CASSNQGARGNAIYF. Here the CDR3 DNA reads TGTGCCAGCAGCAATCAGGGGGCGCGTGGAAACGCCATATATTTT.

This clonotype was seen a single time. The rearrangement links TRBV7-2 to TRBJ2-3, with D possibly TRBD1 on 8 matching bases. The CDR3 extends over 16 amino acids. The germline V gene has CDR1 SGHTA and CDR2 FQGNSA. V lost 9 bases to trimming and J lost 4 bases, with 23 bases between them. CDR3 DNA: TGTGCCAGTAGGGGGGGACAGGTCGCACGTCCAGATACGCAGTATTTT. Translating gives CASRGGQVARPDTQYF.

This clonotype was recorded a few times. The chain links TRBV12-3 or TRBV12-4 to TRBJ2-2; D is possibly TRBD2 (5 bases). V was trimmed by 5 bases and J by 5 bases, leaving 15 bases between them. There are 15 residues in the CDR3. The CDR3 spells CASSTASRRTGELFF. The CDR3 DNA follows: TGTGCCAGCAGTACAGCGTCAAGGAGGACCGGGGAGCTGTTTTTT.

This clonotype showed up just a few times. This rearrangement joins TRBV19 to TRBJ2-2, with D possibly being TRBD1 (5 bases). The CDR3 totals 13 residues. The germline gives CDR1 LNHDA, CDR2 SQIVND (reference sequence). Between the trimmed V and J ends, which lost 4 bases and 6 bases, there was a span of 9 bases. The CDR3 DNA is TGTGCCAGTAGTACTCAGACAGCCGGGGAGCTGTTTTTT. Translated, it gives CASSTQTAGELFF.

This clonotype was counted at least ten times. The rearrangement links TRBV2 to TRBJ1-2; 8 nucleotides align to TRBD1. The CDR3 covers 15 residues. Germline lookup yields CDR1 SNHLY and CDR2 FYNNEI. Unmatched junction bases numbered 10, after V lost 4 bases and J lost 6 bases. DNA for the CDR3: TGTGCCAGCAGTGCGATCCCGGGACAGGTTGATGGCTACACCTTC. Its translation is CASSAIPGQVDGYTF.

Comment on this clonotype: Here the CDR3 omits its conserved ending phenylalanine or tryptophan, so a read error is the likely source. The chain combines TRBV29-1 with TRBJ2-7; 11 bases are a match to TRBD2. The CDR3 contains 14 residues. Germline CDR1 is SQVTM and CDR2 is ANQGSEA. The junction had 6 bases not matched to a gene; V was cut back by 6 bases and J by 2 bases. The DNA of the CDR3 is TGCAGCGTCCGGGGACTAGCGGCGACCTACGAGCAGTACCTC. Translation: CSVRGLAATYEQYL.

This clonotype came up a few times. The V and J genes are TRBV9 and TRBJ2-2; possible D gene TRBD2, 5 bases. This CDR3 region has 14 residues. V lost 0 bases and J 7 bases, leaving 10 bases between the germline ends. Germline V gives CDR1 SGDLS, CDR2 YYNGEE. CDR3: CASSVAWRNGELFF. CDR3 DNA: TGTGCCAGCAGCGTAGCTTGGAGGAACGGGGAGCTGTTTTTT.

This chain links TRBV30 with TRBJ1-1; a possible D gene is TRBD1 (6 bases). CDR1 GTSNPN and CDR2 SVGIG come from the germline V gene (reference sequence). The CDR3 is 15 amino acids. The germline V and J ends were trimmed by 3 bases and 2 bases, with 16 bases remaining between them. This CDR3 is CAWRAPGHLNTEAFF. DNA for the CDR3: TGTGCCTGGAGGGCGCCGGGACACCTAAACACTGAAGCTTTCTTT.

A word on this clonotype: A much larger clone differs from this one at a single base, so this may be a read error. The conserved final phenylalanine or tryptophan is absent from the CDR3, which likely points to a read error. CDR3 sequence: CATSSRGLNQPQHL. In nucleotides, the CDR3 is TGTGCCACCAGTTCCAGGGGCCTCAATCAGCCCCAGCATCTT. The gene calls are TRBV15 and TRBJ1-5, with D maybe TRBD1 (6 bases). The germline V gene encodes CDR1 LNHNV and CDR2 YYDKDF (reference sequence). V was shortened by 6 bases and J by 3 bases, with 12 bases between the two germline ends. The CDR3 contains 14 residues.

Ten or more counts support this clonotype. This chain uses TRBV6-1 with TRBJ2-2; no clear D gene. Trimming removed 1 base at V and 3 bases at J, with 15 bases between. CDR3 size: 17 residues. CDR1 and CDR2 from the germline V gene are MNHNS and SASEGT. The CDR3 spells CASSEVSFGLYTGELFF. The CDR3 nucleotides are TGTGCCAGCAGTGAAGTTAGCTTCGGGCTATACACCGGGGAGCTGTTTTTT.

The DNA of the CDR3 is TGTGCCAGCAGTTACTTTCCGGGACAGGGGGCGGAAGCTTTCTTT. The encoded protein is CASSYFPGQGAEAFF. The genes are TRBV6-2 or TRBV6-3 and TRBJ1-1, with TRBD1 matching 12 bases. The CDR3 totals 15 residues. V lost 1 base, J lost 8 bases, and 5 bases stayed unmatched. The V gene's germline CDR1 is MNHEY and CDR2 SVGEGT.

Ten or more counts support this clonotype. The DNA for the CDR3 is TGTGCCAGCAGTGATACAGGGTATAGCAATCAGCCCCAGCATTTT. Translating gives CASSDTGYSNQPQHF. The chain links TRBV2 to TRBJ1-5; a weak D match, TRBD1 (6 bases). Per the germline V gene, CDR1 is SNHLY and CDR2 is FYNNEI. Trimming pared 3 bases from V and 0 bases from J, leaving 9 bases between. This CDR3 spans 15 amino acids.

This clonotype appeared many times. The chain carries TRBV28 and TRBJ1-5; D gene uncertain. The CDR3 is made up of 12 amino acids. The V end was cut by 3 bases, the J end by 7 bases, with 7 bases between. Per the germline V gene, CDR1 is MDHEN and CDR2 is SYDVKM. The CDR3 here is CASSFQNQPQHF. The CDR3 nucleotides are TGTGCCAGCAGTTTCCAAAACCAGCCCCAGCATTTT.

This clonotype was counted a few times. V and J are TRBV6-1 and TRBJ2-7; TRBD2 is a possible D gene (5 bases). The V end was cut by 4 bases, the J end by 3 bases, with 19 bases between. The germline V gene encodes CDR1 MNHNS and CDR2 SASEGT. CDR3 size: 16 residues. The CDR3, as DNA: TGTGCCAGCAGTGCCAGCGACTATTACCCTCTCTACGAGCAGTACTTC. It codes for CASSASDYYPLYEQYF.

The chain is built from TRBV6-4 and TRBJ1-4, with D possibly TRBD1 on 6 matching bases. CDR3 length equals 16 residues. Deletions cut 2 bases from V and 7 bases from J, with 17 bases between. CDR1 and CDR2 from the germline V gene are MRHNA and SNTAGT. Written as DNA, the CDR3 is TGTGCCAGCAGTGACCCCCCGTTGGGGGCGCGTGAAAAACTGTTTTTT. This codes for CASSDPPLGAREKLFF.